Listed here are 24 T cell receptor beta chains from one sample, sequenced in a study of blood T cell repertoires in COVID-19. Libraries were prepared by immunoSEQ multiplex PCR; TCRdb keeps only in-frame clonotypes and omits some of them. The sample carries over 25,000 clones, 90% recorded once. Sequenced sample: peripheral blood. These receptors all stem from a woman aged 60-75 years with active COVID-19.

The chain joins TRBV4-1 to TRBJ2-1, with 13 positions matching TRBD2. Trimming took 4 bases from V and 6 from J; bases not matched to a gene: 3. Germline values: CDR1 MGHRA, CDR2 YSYEKL. The CDR3 length is 15 residues. CDR3 DNA: TGCGCCAGCAGCCGGGGGACTAGCGGGATCAATGAGCAGTTCTTC. It yields the protein CASSRGTSGINEQFF.

The V call is TRBV28, the J call TRBJ2-1, with 7 bases identical to TRBD1. The germline CDR1 and CDR2 sequences are MDHEN and SYDVKM. With V trimmed by 5 bases and J by 8 bases, 9 bases remained unmatched. This CDR3 has 14 residues. The CDR3 loop reads CASSQPDRADEQFF. In nucleotides, the CDR3 is TGTGCCAGCAGTCAACCCGACAGGGCGGATGAGCAGTTCTTC.

The V gene is TRBV6-1, the J gene TRBJ2-5, with TRBD1 matching 7 bases. V shed 1 base and J 2 bases; nucleotides not matched to a gene: 7. The CDR3 is made up of 16 amino acids. CDR1 and CDR2 from the germline V gene are MNHNS and SASEGT. CDR3 protein: CASSEVSGQRQETQYF. The DNA for the CDR3 is TGTGCCAGCAGTGAAGTTTCGGGACAGCGGCAAGAGACCCAGTACTTC.

The J gene is TRBJ2-1, the V gene TRBV24-1, with D possibly being TRBD1 (5 bases). Germline CDR1 and CDR2: KGHDR and SFDVKD. V lost 1 base and J 7 bases, leaving 7 bases between the germline ends. This CDR3 is 13 amino acids long. In nucleotides, the CDR3 is TGTGCCACCAGTGATTTCGACAGAAATGAGCAGTTCTTC. Translating it yields CATSDFDRNEQFF.

The chain links TRBV6-6 to TRBJ1-3; the match to TRBD1 covers 7 bases. The CDR3 has 16 amino acids. The junction had 10 bases not matched to a gene; V was cut back by 5 bases and J by 3 bases. Germline loops: CDR1 MNHNY, CDR2 SVGAGI (reference sequence). The CDR3 loop is CASSPETGSYGNTIYF. CDR3 coding DNA: TGTGCCAGCAGTCCTGAGACAGGGTCGTATGGAAACACCATATATTTT.

V is TRBV10-2 and J is TRBJ2-2; 14 bases fit TRBD2. V was pared by 6 bases and J by 10 bases, with 4 bases of the junction left unmatched. The CDR3 length is 14 residues. CDR1 is WSHSY, CDR2 SAAADI, per germline. The CDR3 sequence: CASRGLAGVPELFF. CDR3 coding DNA: TGCGCCAGCAGGGGACTAGCGGGAGTCCCGGAGCTGTTTTTT.

The chain joins TRBV18 to TRBJ2-7; 8 positions agree with TRBD2. V lost 8 bases and J lost 2; bases outside the gene matches: 11. The germline V gene encodes CDR1 KGHSH and CDR2 LQKENI. The CDR3 has 15 amino acids. The CDR3 is CASTEASGSPYEQYF. The CDR3, as DNA: TGTGCCAGCACTGAAGCGAGCGGGAGTCCCTACGAGCAGTACTTC.

The chain joins TRBV30 to TRBJ1-5; D call uncertain. Trimming left V 1 base short and J 7 bases short, with 14 bases between. Per germline, CDR1 GTSNPN and CDR2 SVGIG (reference sequence). The CDR3 spans 14 residues. The CDR3 spells CAWSGGIRSQPQHF. CDR3 bases: TGTGCCTGGAGTGGAGGAATCCGGAGCCAGCCCCAGCATTTT.

For the CDR3, the DNA is TGTGCCAGCAGTTCGGGGGGAGAGTATGGCTACACCTTC. Its protein product is CASSSGGEYGYTF. The V call is TRBV6-5, the J call TRBJ1-2; the D gene is possibly TRBD1 (5 bases). Germline CDR1 reads MNHEY; CDR2 reads SVGAGI. The V end was cut by 4 bases, the J end by 5 bases, with 11 bases between. This CDR3 region has 13 residues.

The V call is TRBV28, the J call TRBJ2-4; a possible D gene is TRBD1 (5 bases). The CDR3 consists of 13 residues. V was trimmed by 6 bases and J by 3 bases, leaving 9 bases between them. CDR1 MDHEN and CDR2 SYDVKM come from the germline V gene. The CDR3 spells CASRGPGKNIQYF. The CDR3, as DNA: TGTGCCAGCAGGGGGCCCGGCAAAAACATTCAGTACTTC.

The rearrangement joins TRBV11-2 to TRBJ2-4; tentative D call: TRBD1 (6 bases). This CDR3 comprises 15 residues. Between the trimmed V and J ends, which lost 1 base and 4 bases, there was a span of 11 bases. CDR1 and CDR2 from the germline V gene are SGHAT and FQNNGV. The DNA for the CDR3 is TGTGCCAGCAGCTTAGGACAGGCGGATAAAAACATTCAGTACTTC. Amino acids: CASSLGQADKNIQYF.

The chain carries TRBV18 and TRBJ1-4; D possibly corresponds to TRBD1 (5 bases). Germline V CDR1 and CDR2: KGHSH, LQKENI. This CDR3 region has 13 residues. Deletions cut 5 bases from V and 8 bases from J, with 12 bases between. The DNA for the CDR3 is TGTGCCAGCTCAATCGGACAACAAGAAAAACTGTTTTTT. It specifies CASSIGQQEKLFF.

This chain uses TRBV2 with TRBJ1-6; D uncertain. Trimming shortened V by 3 bases and J by 9 bases, and 9 bases separated the two germline ends. This CDR3 contains 13 residues. CDR1 is SNHLY, CDR2 FYNNEI, per germline. The DNA of the CDR3 is TGTGCCAGCAGTGATGGCGGCGGTTCACCCCTCCACTTT. Its protein product is CASSDGGGSPLHF. Filled out from reference TRBV2 and TRBJ1-6, the complete variable domain reads EPEVTQTPSHQVTQMGQEVILRCVPISNHLYFYWYRQILGQKVEFLVSFYNNEISEKSEIFDDQFSVERPDGSNFTLKIRSTKLEDSAMYFCASSDGGGSPLHFGNGTRLTVT.

This chain links TRBV7-2 with TRBJ2-7; D possibly corresponds to TRBD1 (5 bases). V lost 3 bases and J lost 1, with 7 bases in between. The CDR3 consists of 13 residues. CDR1 is SGHTA and CDR2 is FQGNSA in the germline V gene. CDR3 sequence: CASSFRQSYEQYF. The CDR3 DNA sequence: TGTGCCAGCAGCTTCCGACAGTCCTACGAGCAGTACTTC.

The rearrangement links TRBV9 to TRBJ1-1; D gene unclear. The CDR3 sequence is 14 residues long. Germline V gives CDR1 SGDLS, CDR2 YYNGEE. With 4 bases removed from V and 4 bases from J, the gap between germline ends came to 14 bases. The CDR3 DNA is TGTGCCAGCAGCAAAGAGACGGGTGGCACTGAAGCTTTCTTT. Translated, it gives CASSKETGGTEAFF.

This clone was counted once. V gene TRBV30 combines with J gene TRBJ1-1; D remains ambiguous. Per the germline V gene, CDR1 is GTSNPN and CDR2 is SVGIG (reference sequence). The CDR3 is 13 amino acids. CDR3 nucleotide sequence: TGTGCTTCCCTTCGCGCGGCGAACACTGAAGCTTTCTTT. Encoded protein: CASLRAANTEAFF.

CDR3 sequence reads: CASNIRGSLSPYTDTQYF. DNA of the CDR3: TGTGCCAGTAATATTCGCGGGAGTCTTTCCCCTTACACAGATACGCAGTATTTT. This chain joins TRBV19 and TRBJ2-3; 7 positions match TRBD2. This CDR3 region has 18 residues. Per germline, CDR1 LNHDA and CDR2 SQIVND (reference sequence). V was pared by 7 bases and J by 2 bases, with 18 bases of the junction left unmatched.

The V gene is TRBV29-1, the J gene TRBJ2-5; D gene unclear. Germline V gives CDR1 SQVTM, CDR2 ANQGSEA. The CDR3 is made up of 13 amino acids. The germline V and J ends were trimmed by 3 bases and 4 bases, with 12 bases remaining between them. In DNA, the CDR3 is TGCAGCGTTGACCGGGTGTCCATAGAGACCCAGTACTTC. Translation: CSVDRVSIETQYF.

This sequence joins TRBV28 and TRBJ2-6; D remains ambiguous. The CDR3 runs to 14 residues. Germline CDR1 reads MDHEN; CDR2 reads SYDVKM. Trimming took 3 bases from V and 0 from J, leaving 3 bases between them. The CDR3 bases are TGTGCCAGCAGTTTGAGCTCTGGGGCCAACGTCCTGACTTTC. Protein sequence: CASSLSSGANVLTF.

This clone has just one count. The chain carries TRBV7-9 and TRBJ2-7; 8 positions match TRBD2. CDR3 length equals 16 residues. Trimming took 5 bases from V and 5 from J; bases not matched to a gene: 14. Germline V gene lookup returns CDR1 SEHNR and CDR2 FQNEAQ (reference sequence). As DNA, the CDR3 is TGTGCCAGCAGCCGGGGGGATGGGGCGGGAGGCCACGAGCAGTACTTC. It encodes CASSRGDGAGGHEQYF.

The rearrangement links TRBV9 to TRBJ2-2, with D perhaps TRBD1 (6 bases). Per the germline V gene, CDR1 is SGDLS and CDR2 is YYNGEE. V was shortened by 3 bases and J by 0 bases, with 9 bases between the two germline ends. The CDR3 has 15 amino acids. In DNA form, the CDR3 reads TGTGCCAGCAGCGCCCAGGGGACGAACACCGGGGAGCTGTTTTTT. Translation: CASSAQGTNTGELFF.

The chain joins TRBV30 to TRBJ2-3; 8 positions agree with TRBD2. The J segment lost 2 bases and the V segment lost 4 bases, leaving 8 bases of the junction unmatched. Germline-derived CDR1 and CDR2 are GTSNPN and SVGIG (reference sequence). The CDR3 has 15 residues. CDR3 protein: CAWIMTSVNTDTQYF. The CDR3 coding sequence is TGTGCCTGGATTATGACTAGCGTCAACACAGATACGCAGTATTTT.

The chain joins TRBV10-3 to TRBJ2-7; TRBD2 is a possible D gene (6 bases). The V end lost 0 bases, the J end lost 7 bases, and 22 bases lay between the germline ends. Germline lookup yields CDR1 ENHRY and CDR2 SYGVKD. CDR3 size: 17 residues. The CDR3 DNA reads TGTGCCATCAGTGAGTCGATGGCGGGAAGCGGTAGGAAGGAGCAGTACTTC. Amino acid sequence: CAISESMAGSGRKEQYF.

V usage is TRBV6-2 or TRBV6-3 and J usage is TRBJ2-7; D is perhaps TRBD1 (5 bases). The CDR3 covers 17 residues. CDR1 and CDR2 (germline): MNHEY, SVGEGT. V gave up 0 bases and J gave up 5 bases, with 20 bases separating them. CDR3 DNA sequence: TGTGCCAGCAGTTACTCGAGGACATCGAGTAGAAGGAACGAGCAGTACTTC. It specifies CASSYSRTSSRRNEQYF.